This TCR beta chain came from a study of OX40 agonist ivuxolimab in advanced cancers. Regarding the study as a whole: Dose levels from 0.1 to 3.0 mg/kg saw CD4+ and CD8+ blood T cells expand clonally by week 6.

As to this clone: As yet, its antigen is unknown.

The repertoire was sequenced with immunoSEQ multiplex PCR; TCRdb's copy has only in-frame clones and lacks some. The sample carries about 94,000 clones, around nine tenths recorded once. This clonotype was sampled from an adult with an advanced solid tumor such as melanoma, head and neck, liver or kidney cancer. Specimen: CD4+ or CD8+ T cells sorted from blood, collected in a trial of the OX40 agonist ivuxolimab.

The CDR3 is CASSPRDANTGNTIYF. The DNA of the CDR3 is TGTGCCAGCAGCCCGCGAGACGCCAACACTGGAAACACCATATATTTT. The chain is built from TRBV11-3 and TRBJ1-3; no clear D. The CDR3 extends over 16 amino acids. Deletions cut 5 bases from V and 2 bases from J, with 16 bases between. The germline V gene encodes CDR1 SGHNT and CDR2 YENEEA.